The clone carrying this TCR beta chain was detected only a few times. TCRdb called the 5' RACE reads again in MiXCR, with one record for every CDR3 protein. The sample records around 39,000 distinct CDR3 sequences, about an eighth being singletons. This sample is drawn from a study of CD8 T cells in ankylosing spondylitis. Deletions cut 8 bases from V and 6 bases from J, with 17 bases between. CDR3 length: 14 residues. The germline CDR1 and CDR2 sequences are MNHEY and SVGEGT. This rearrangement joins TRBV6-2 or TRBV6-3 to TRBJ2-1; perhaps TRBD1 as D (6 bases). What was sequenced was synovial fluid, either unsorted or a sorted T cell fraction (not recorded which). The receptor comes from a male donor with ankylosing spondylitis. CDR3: CASRAAGVSNEQFF. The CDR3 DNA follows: TGTGCCAGCCGGGCGGCAGGGGTTAGCAATGAGCAGTTCTTC.